This T cell receptor (beta chain) appears in the sequencing data of a study of T cell responses to AZD1222 COVID-19 vaccine. Study findings and constraints: Seropositivity was recorded at baseline in only a handful of AZD1222 recipients. Vaccine-related CD4 TCRs covered spike, predominating at 160-218 and 743-854. Spike-specific TCRs gained breadth and depth after people received two AZD1222 doses.

Comments on this clone: Its antigen is not identified.

The J segment lost 3 bases and the V segment lost 3 bases, leaving 6 bases of the junction unmatched. Germline assignment: CDR1 SGHRS and CDR2 YFSETQ. The CDR3 runs to 15 residues. Sequencing was performed with immunoSEQ multiplex PCR; in TCRdb, only in-frame clones are kept and a portion is missing. The sample carries 100,000 to 150,000 clones, about 87% recorded once. The source material was peripheral blood, sampled on day 0 of AZD1222 vaccination. The chain uses TRBV5-1 and TRBJ2-5; 9 nucleotides match TRBD2. This receptor was taken from an adult in good health. The CDR3 DNA reads as TGCGCCAGCAGCTCCGGGACTAGCACGGAAGAGACCCAGTACTTC. Its protein is CASSSGTSTEETQYF.